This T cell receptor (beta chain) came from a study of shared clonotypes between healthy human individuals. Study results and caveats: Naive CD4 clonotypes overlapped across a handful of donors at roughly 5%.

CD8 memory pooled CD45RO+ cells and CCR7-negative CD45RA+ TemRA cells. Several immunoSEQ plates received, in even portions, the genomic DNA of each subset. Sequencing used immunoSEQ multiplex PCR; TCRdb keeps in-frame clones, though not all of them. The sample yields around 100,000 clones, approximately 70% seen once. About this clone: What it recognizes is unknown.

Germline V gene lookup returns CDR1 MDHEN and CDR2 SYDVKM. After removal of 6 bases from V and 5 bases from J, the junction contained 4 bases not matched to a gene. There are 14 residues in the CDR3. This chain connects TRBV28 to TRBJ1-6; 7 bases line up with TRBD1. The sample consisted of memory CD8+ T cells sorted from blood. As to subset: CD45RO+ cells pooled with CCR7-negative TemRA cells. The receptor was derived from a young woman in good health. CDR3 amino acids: CASSPGTDNSPLHF. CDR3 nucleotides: TGTGCCAGCAGCCCCGGGACAGATAATTCACCCCTCCACTTT.